Presented here are 5 T cell receptor beta chains from one specimen sequenced in a study of human T cells and chemical hapten exposure. Time point described: pre-sensitization, week 0. Treatment here: therapeutic diphenylcyclopropenone sensitization with weekly scalp DPC. MiXCR was run by TCRdb on the RACE reads, yielding one entry per CDR3 protein. The table has some 74,000 distinct CDR3 sequences, 14% seen once. Here the sequenced sample was whole blood, taken in connection with sensitization to the hapten diphenylcyclopropenone (DPC). The receptors shown here come from a woman aged 45-65 years with alopecia areata. Some clones in this sample may be carry-over from other donors' samples.

The chain couples TRBV24-1 to TRBJ2-2; no clear D. Germline CDR1 reads KGHDR; CDR2 reads SFDVKD. Trimming left V 4 bases short and J 5 bases short, with 7 bases between. The CDR3 totals 13 residues. The CDR3 region has the DNA TGTGCCACCAGTGACGTAGGGACCGGGGAGCTGTTTTTT. Its translation: CATSDVGTGELFF.

This clonotype has a handful of counts. J is TRBJ1-2 and V is TRBV25-1; D possibly corresponds to TRBD1 (5 bases). CDR3 length: 14 residues. With 2 bases removed from V and 8 bases from J, the gap between germline ends came to 15 bases. Looked up from germline, CDR1 is MGHDK and CDR2 is SYGVNS. The CDR3 DNA sequence: TGTGCCAGCAGTGAAAGGGCCAGGGATAACGGCTACACCTTC. Its protein product is CASSERARDNGYTF.

This clonotype was found once. The chain uses TRBV11-2 and TRBJ2-1; 7 bases agree with TRBD2. The CDR3 is 11 residues long. Per germline, CDR1 SGHAT and CDR2 FQNNGV. Trimming cost V 1 base and J 14 bases; bases outside gene matches: 2. The CDR3 protein is CASSLAAGEFF. The CDR3 DNA reads TGTGCCAGCAGCTTAGCGGCGGGGGAGTTCTTC.

Only a few counts were recorded for this clonotype. The chain recombines TRBV7-6 with TRBJ2-1, with TRBD2 matching 11 bases. Germline V gene data show CDR1 as SGHVS and CDR2 as FNYEAQ. The CDR3 covers 15 residues. J was trimmed by 9 bases and V by 0 bases; bases with no gene match: 4. CDR3 bases: TGTGCCAGCAGCTTAGCAGGGACTAGCGGTGGTGAGCAGTTCTTC. It specifies CASSLAGTSGGEQFF.

This clonotype appeared many times. V and J are TRBV7-2 and TRBJ2-6; TRBD2 agrees at 8 bases. The CDR3 spans 16 residues. With V trimmed by 5 bases and J by 1 base, 4 bases remained unmatched. Per the germline V gene, CDR1 is SGHTA and CDR2 is FQGNSA. The chain's CDR3 is CASSAAGGSGANVLTF. The CDR3, as DNA: TGTGCCAGCAGCGCGGCGGGGGGTTCTGGGGCCAACGTCCTGACTTTC.